The 6 T cell receptor beta chains given below trace back to one sample, sequenced in a study of T cell responses to AZD1222 COVID-19 vaccine. Sequenced by immunoSEQ multiplex PCR; TCRdb stores in-frame clones only, minus some. The sample includes approximately 21,000 clones, almost 85% of them seen just once. The sequenced sample was peripheral blood, obtained 28 days after the second AZD1222 dose. The receptor set was obtained from an adult who received the AZD1222 COVID-19 vaccine.

This clone showed up just a few times. V gene TRBV27 combines with J gene TRBJ2-7, with TRBD2 matching over 10 bases. The ends lost 5 bases at V and 0 bases at J; junction bases unmatched: 4. In germline, CDR1 is MNHEY, CDR2 SMNVEV (reference sequence). The CDR3 has 15 residues. CDR3 loop: CASSRLAGLSYEQYF. The CDR3 bases are TGTGCCAGCAGTAGACTAGCGGGCCTCTCCTACGAGCAGTACTTC.

The chain is built from TRBV14 and TRBJ2-7; D call uncertain. The CDR3 is made up of 12 amino acids. Germline CDR1 is SGHDN and CDR2 is FVKESK. The V end was cut by 1 base, the J end by 3 bases, with 4 bases between. In DNA form, the CDR3 reads TGTGCCAGCAGCCAAGTTTTCTACGAGCAGTACTTC. Its protein is CASSQVFYEQYF.

The chain recombines TRBV6-1 with TRBJ1-2, with TRBD1 matching over 8 bases. Trimming at V came to 1 base and at J to 3 bases, leaving 7 bases not matched to a gene. CDR3 length: 16 residues. In germline, CDR1 is MNHNS, CDR2 SASEGT. The CDR3 DNA follows: TGTGCCAGCAGTGAAGGGCCCAGGGGGCAGGACTATGGCTACACCTTC. Residues: CASSEGPRGQDYGYTF.

The rearrangement joins TRBV10-1 to TRBJ2-7, with 9 bases aligning to TRBD1. V lost 2 bases to trimming and J lost 4 bases; unmatched junction nucleotides: 12. This CDR3 has 17 residues. Germline V gene sequence: CDR1 WNHNN, CDR2 SYGVQD (reference sequence). The CDR3 coding sequence is TGCGCCAGCAGTGAGGAACTCTTGGACAGGGGCGTATACGAGCAGTACTTC. Its translation: CASSEELLDRGVYEQYF.

This clone was counted a single time. V and J are TRBV5-1 and TRBJ2-1, with TRBD1 matching over 7 bases. V lost 3 bases and J lost 3; bases outside the gene matches: 3. Per germline, CDR1 SGHRS and CDR2 YFSETQ. This CDR3 is built from 14 residues. The CDR3 sequence is CASSSGTDYNEQFF. DNA of the CDR3: TGCGCCAGCAGCTCAGGGACAGACTACAATGAGCAGTTCTTC.

The V and J genes are TRBV5-6 and TRBJ2-1; D not certain. Germline-derived CDR1 and CDR2 are SGHDT and YYEEEE. V dropped 4 bases and J dropped 10 bases, with 18 bases sitting between them. CDR3 length equals 14 residues. The CDR3 reads CASSPLKSVREQFF. The CDR3 DNA sequence: TGTGCCAGCAGCCCTCTAAAGTCTGTCCGGGAGCAGTTCTTC.